The 22 T cell receptor beta chains given below trace back to one sample, sequenced in a study of blood T cell repertoires in COVID-19. Clones were read by immunoSEQ multiplex PCR, and TCRdb kept only the in-frame ones, dropping some. The data hold approximately 380,000 clones, with 88% observed a single time. The sample comprised PBMCs or T cells enriched from blood (not recorded which). Source of these receptors: a woman aged 18 to 35 who had recovered from COVID-19.

The V gene is TRBV6-2 or TRBV6-3, the J gene TRBJ2-7, with D unresolved. With 6 bases removed from V and 3 bases from J, the gap between germline ends came to 6 bases. Germline V gene lookup returns CDR1 MNHEY and CDR2 SVGEGT. The CDR3 is 11 amino acids. The CDR3 DNA follows: TGTGCCAGCAGCAACAGCTACGAGCAGTACTTC. It specifies CASSNSYEQYF.

The gene calls are TRBV19 and TRBJ2-5; 8 bases are shared with TRBD1. This CDR3 comprises 16 residues. V shed 6 bases, J shed 1 base, and the junction held 10 bases outside the gene matches. Germline CDR1 is LNHDA and CDR2 is SQIVND (reference sequence). Written as DNA, the CDR3 is TGTGCCAGTAGCCCGACAGGGGTGAAGGGCCAAGAGACCCAGTACTTC. Encoded protein: CASSPTGVKGQETQYF.

The gene calls are TRBV7-3 and TRBJ2-1; the match to TRBD2 covers 8 bases. Losses at the gene ends were 5 bases for V and 3 bases for J; bases not matched to a gene: 6. Germline V gene lookup returns CDR1 SGHTA and CDR2 FQGTGA. The CDR3 is 15 residues long. In DNA, the CDR3 is TGTGCCAGCAGCCCCCGCGGGGGGCACTACAATGAGCAGTTCTTC. This sequence encodes CASSPRGGHYNEQFF.

The rearrangement joins TRBV27 to TRBJ1-6; D gene ambiguous. The CDR3 runs 16 residues. V dropped 6 bases and J dropped 0 bases, with 12 bases sitting between them. Germline V CDR1 and CDR2: MNHEY, SMNVEV (reference sequence). CDR3 in DNA: TGTGCCAGCAGATTAGAGCGGAGCTCCTATAATTCACCCCTCCACTTT. It codes for CASRLERSSYNSPLHF.

The rearrangement uses TRBV5-4 and TRBJ2-3, with TRBD2 matching 11 bases. V shed 4 bases, J shed 0 bases, and the junction held 10 bases outside the gene matches. This CDR3 is built from 18 residues. Germline loops: CDR1 SGHNT, CDR2 YYREEE (reference sequence). The CDR3 nucleotides read TGTGCCAGCAGCCCCTTGGCTAGCGGGGGGTATAGCACAGATACGCAGTATTTT. It codes for CASSPLASGGYSTDTQYF. The full variable domain, completed using reference TRBV5-4 and TRBJ2-3, is ETGVTQSPTHLIKTRGQQVTLRCSSQSGHNTVSWYQQALGQGPQFIFQYYREEENGRGNFPPRFSGLQFPNYSSELNVNALELDDSALYLCASSPLASGGYSTDTQYFGPGTRLTVL.

The genes are TRBV6-2 or TRBV6-3 and TRBJ2-7; D not resolved. The CDR3 runs to 14 residues. Germline V gene sequence: CDR1 MNHEY, CDR2 SVGEGT. The V and J ends lost 6 bases and 4 bases respectively, with 16 bases between them. CDR3 DNA sequence: TGTGCCAGCAGCCACCCCTCGATTACTTACGAGCAGTACTTC. It specifies CASSHPSITYEQYF.

A single count supports this clone. The CDR3: CASSLAGTGIGNTIYF. CDR3 nucleotide sequence: TGTGCCAGCAGCTTAGCCGGGACAGGGATTGGAAACACCATATATTTT. This rearrangement joins TRBV7-9 to TRBJ1-3; 9 nucleotides agree with TRBD1. The V and J ends lost 0 bases and 3 bases, in that order; junction bases with no gene match: 3. CDR3 length: 16 residues. In germline, CDR1 is SEHNR, CDR2 FQNEAQ (reference sequence).

The chain has TRBV7-6 and TRBJ1-4; no firm D call. V gave up 1 base and J gave up 7 bases, with 16 bases separating them. This CDR3 contains 16 residues. Per the germline V gene, CDR1 is SGHVS and CDR2 is FNYEAQ. The CDR3 spells CASSLGPGIVGEKLFF. The CDR3 DNA is TGTGCCAGCAGCTTAGGGCCGGGAATAGTAGGTGAAAAACTGTTTTTT.

The rearrangement joins TRBV29-1 to TRBJ2-2; D may be TRBD1 (5 bases). The CDR3 spans 14 residues. Germline V lookup: CDR1 SQVTM, CDR2 ANQGSEA. The V and J ends lost 7 bases and 0 bases respectively, with 12 bases between them. This CDR3 reads CSAGRQTNTGELFF. CDR3 nucleotide sequence: TGCAGCGCCGGACGACAGACGAACACCGGGGAGCTGTTTTTT.

The chain joins TRBV2 to TRBJ2-5; D might be TRBD2 (6 bases). This CDR3 spans 13 amino acids. Trimming removed 8 bases at V and 5 bases at J, with 15 bases between. CDR1 is SNHLY and CDR2 is FYNNEI in the germline V gene. The CDR3 here is CASEIRGIETQYF. The CDR3 DNA is TGTGCCAGCGAGATCCGGGGGATTGAGACCCAGTACTTC.

The chain uses TRBV28 and TRBJ1-4; 7 bases are a match to TRBD1. J was trimmed by 0 bases and V by 6 bases; bases with no gene match: 4. This CDR3 contains 15 residues. The germline CDR1 and CDR2 sequences are MDHEN and SYDVKM. CDR3 amino acids: CASRPGQTTNEKLFF. DNA of the CDR3: TGTGCCAGCAGGCCGGGACAGACAACTAATGAAAAACTGTTTTTT.

This chain connects TRBV7-6 to TRBJ2-5; 7 positions agree with TRBD2. Germline CDR1 and CDR2: SGHVS and FNYEAQ. The CDR3 extends over 16 amino acids. Trimming removed 5 bases from V and 2 bases from J; junction bases left unmatched: 11. Here the CDR3 DNA reads TGTGCCAGCAGCCAACCGCGGGGCGGGGGTCAAGAGACCCAGTACTTC. It yields the protein CASSQPRGGGQETQYF.

CDR3 bases: TGTGCCAGCTCGAAGGGGGGGGTAGGGGATGGCTACACCTTC. It translates to CASSKGGVGDGYTF. The chain uses TRBV3-1 (or the pseudogene TRBV3-2) and TRBJ1-2; tentative D call: TRBD1 (6 bases). The CDR3 totals 14 residues. Germline lookup yields CDR1 LGHDT and CDR2 YNNKEL (reference sequence). V lost 8 bases and J 6 bases, leaving 19 bases between the germline ends.

The chain recombines TRBV15 with TRBJ2-7; TRBD1 is a possible D gene (6 bases). Between the trimmed V and J ends, which lost 3 bases and 4 bases, there was a span of 13 bases. This CDR3 region has 14 residues. Per germline, CDR1 LNHNV and CDR2 YYDKDF (reference sequence). In DNA, the CDR3 is TGTGCCACCAGCAGCCTTTACAGGGAATACGAGCAGTACTTC. It is translated as CATSSLYREYEQYF.

The chain employs TRBV11-2 and TRBJ1-2, with 12 bases identical to TRBD1. Trimming at V came to 4 bases and at J to 2 bases, leaving 8 bases not matched to a gene. This CDR3 region has 17 residues. Looked up from germline, CDR1 is SGHAT and CDR2 is FQNNGV. DNA of the CDR3: TGTGCCAGCAGCTCACAACCCGGGACAGGGGGCAACTATGGCTACACCTTC. Its translation is CASSSQPGTGGNYGYTF.

The gene calls are TRBV2 and TRBJ1-2; the D is unclear. CDR3 length: 15 residues. Deletions cut 4 bases from V and 3 bases from J, with 15 bases between. Per germline, CDR1 SNHLY and CDR2 FYNNEI. This chain's CDR3 is CASSVVAGIDYGYTF. DNA for the CDR3: TGTGCCAGCAGTGTGGTTGCGGGTATCGACTATGGCTACACCTTC.

The chain links TRBV9 to TRBJ1-2; tentatively, D is TRBD1 (5 bases). Trimming left V 3 bases short and J 2 bases short, with 8 bases between. Germline V lookup: CDR1 SGDLS, CDR2 YYNGEE. The CDR3 covers 13 residues. CDR3 loop: CASSGGTNYGYTF. Here the CDR3 DNA reads TGTGCCAGCAGCGGCGGGACGAACTATGGCTACACCTTC.

The J gene is TRBJ1-4, the V gene TRBV28; 9 nucleotides agree with TRBD1. CDR3 length: 14 amino acids. CDR1 and CDR2 (germline): MDHEN, SYDVKM. V was pared by 8 bases and J by 7 bases, with 8 bases of the junction left unmatched. CDR3 coding DNA: TGTGCCAGCGGAACCGGGACAGGGTTTGAAAAACTGTTTTTT. This codes for CASGTGTGFEKLFF.

The rearrangement uses TRBV5-1 and TRBJ2-1, with a possible D match to TRBD2 (5 bases). V shed 0 bases and J shed 0 bases, with 10 bases lying between them. The CDR3 contains 16 residues. CDR1 and CDR2 (germline): SGHRS, YFSETQ. Here the CDR3 reads CASSLVMGSSYNEQFF. In DNA, the CDR3 is TGCGCCAGCAGCTTGGTGATGGGGAGCTCCTACAATGAGCAGTTCTTC.

The rearrangement links TRBV6-5 to TRBJ2-2; the match to TRBD2 covers 13 bases. With V trimmed by 6 bases and J by 3 bases, 1 base remained unmatched. CDR1 is MNHEY, CDR2 SVGAGI, per germline. The CDR3 has 15 residues. The CDR3 spells CASSGLAGDTGELFF. The CDR3 DNA follows: TGTGCCAGCAGCGGACTAGCGGGGGACACCGGGGAGCTGTTTTTT.

This sequence joins TRBV7-8 and TRBJ1-2; 7 bases fit TRBD1. V trimming: 1 base; J trimming: 4 bases; junction bases outside the gene matches: 3. Germline loops: CDR1 SGHVS, CDR2 FQNEAQ. The CDR3 sequence is 14 residues long. The CDR3 loop reads CASSLEGAIYGYTF. The CDR3 coding sequence is TGTGCCAGCAGCTTAGAGGGGGCTATCTATGGCTACACCTTC.

The V call is TRBV28, the J call TRBJ1-5; unclear D gene. CDR3 size: 15 residues. Germline CDR1 is MDHEN and CDR2 is SYDVKM. V shed 6 bases and J shed 0 bases, with 12 bases lying between them. The CDR3 spells CASSPLGVSNQPQHF. DNA for the CDR3: TGTGCCAGCAGCCCCCTAGGTGTTAGCAATCAGCCCCAGCATTTT. The whole variable domain, remainder taken from reference TRBV28 and TRBJ1-5, is DVKVTQSSRYLVKRTGEKVFLECVQDMDHENMFWYRQDPGLGLRLIYFSYDVKMKEKGDIPEGYSVSREKKERFSLILESASTNQTSMYLCASSPLGVSNQPQHFGDGTRLSIL.